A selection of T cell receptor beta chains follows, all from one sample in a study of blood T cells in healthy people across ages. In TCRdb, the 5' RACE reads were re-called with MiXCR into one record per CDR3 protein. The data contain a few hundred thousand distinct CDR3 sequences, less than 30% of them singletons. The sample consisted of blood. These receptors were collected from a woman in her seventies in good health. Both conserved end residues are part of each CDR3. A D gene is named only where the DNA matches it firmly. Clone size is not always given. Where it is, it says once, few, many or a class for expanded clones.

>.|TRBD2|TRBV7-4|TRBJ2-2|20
TGTGCCAGCAGCGGACGTGGGGCTAGCGGGGCTAAGATGAACACCGGGGAGCTGTTTTTT
CASSGRGASGAKMNTGELFF
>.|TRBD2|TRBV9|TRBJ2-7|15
TGTGCCAGCAGCGTCGGACTAGCGGGGACCTACGAGCAGTACTTC
CASSVGLAGTYEQYF
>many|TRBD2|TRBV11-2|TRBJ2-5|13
TGTGCCAGCAGACTAGCGGGAGAAAAGACCCAGTACTTC
CASRLAGEKTQYF
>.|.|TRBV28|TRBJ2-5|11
TGTGCCAGCGACTCCCACACGCGACGGTACTTC
CASDSHTRRYF
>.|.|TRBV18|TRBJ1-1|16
TGTGCCAGCTCACCACTATCGGGCAGGGCGAACACTGAAGCTTTCTTT
CASSPLSGRANTEAFF
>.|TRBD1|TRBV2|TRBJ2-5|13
TGTGCCAGCAGCGGGACAGGGACAGAGACCCAGTACTTC
CASSGTGTETQYF
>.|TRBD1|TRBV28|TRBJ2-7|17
TGTGCCAGCAGCTCAGGGGCATCCGGGACAGCGAGATACGAGCAGTACTTC
CASSSGASGTARYEQYF
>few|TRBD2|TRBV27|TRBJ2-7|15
TGTGCCAGCTCCAACCTAGCGGGAGGGCCCCGCGAGCAGTACTTC
CASSNLAGGPREQYF
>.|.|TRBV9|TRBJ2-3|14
TGTGCCAGCAGGGTAGGAATAGGTTCAGATACGCAGTATTTT
CASRVGIGSDTQYF
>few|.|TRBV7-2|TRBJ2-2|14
TGTGCCAGCAACCAGGGGGGGTTCACCGGGGAGCTGTTTTTT
CASNQGGFTGELFF
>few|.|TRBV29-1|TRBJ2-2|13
TGCAGCGCCGACTTCGAATTCACCGGGGAGCTGTTTTTT
CSADFEFTGELFF
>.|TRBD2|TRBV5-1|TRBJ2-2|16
TGCGCCAGCAGCTTCGTGGTAGCGGGAGGTTCCGGGGAGCTGTTTTTT
CASSFVVAGGSGELFF
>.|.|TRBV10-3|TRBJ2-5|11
TGTGCCGTCAGGGCCCAAGAGACCCAGTACTTC
CAVRAQETQYF
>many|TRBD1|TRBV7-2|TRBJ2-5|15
TGTGCCAGCAGCAACAGGGGAAGCGAAGGAGCGACCCAGTACTTC
CASSNRGSEGATQYF
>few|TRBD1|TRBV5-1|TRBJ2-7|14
TGCGCCAGCAGCTACGGGACAGGGAACTACGAGCAGTACTTC
CASSYGTGNYEQYF
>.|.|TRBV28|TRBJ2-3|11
TGTGCCAGCAGTTTGGCGGGGACGCAGTATTTT
CASSLAGTQYF
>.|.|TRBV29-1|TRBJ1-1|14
TGCAGCGTTGAATTTGTGGGGGGTGGCACTGAAGCTTTCTTT
CSVEFVGGGTEAFF
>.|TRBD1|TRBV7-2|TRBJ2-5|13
TGTGCCAGCAGCTTACCAGGGGGAGAGGCCCAGTACTTC
CASSLPGGEAQYF
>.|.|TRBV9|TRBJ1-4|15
TGTGCCAGCAGCGTAGGGGTGGCAGCTAATGAAAAACTGTTTTTT
CASSVGVAANEKLFF
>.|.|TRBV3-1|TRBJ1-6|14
TGTGCCAGCAGCCAATATTCAGGGGATTCACCCCTCCACTTT
CASSQYSGDSPLHF
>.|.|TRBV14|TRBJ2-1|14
TGTGCCAGCAGCCAAGTTCTCCGAAACAATGAGCAGTTCTTC
CASSQVLRNNEQFF
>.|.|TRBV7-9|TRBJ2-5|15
TGTGCCAGCAGCCCGAACGGTTGGTACCAAGAGACCCAGTACTTC
CASSPNGWYQETQYF
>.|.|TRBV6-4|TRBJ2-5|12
TGTGCCAGCACCCCCGGCGATGAGACCCAGTACTTC
CASTPGDETQYF
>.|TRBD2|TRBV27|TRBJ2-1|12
TGTGCCAGCAGCCCGGGACTACAAAAGCAGTTCTTC
CASSPGLQKQFF
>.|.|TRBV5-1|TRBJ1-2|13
TGCGCCGGCAGCTTGGGCCGGTCTTATGGCTACACCTTC
CAGSLGRSYGYTF
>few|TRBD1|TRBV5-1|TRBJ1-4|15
TGCGCCAGCAGTAACCTGGGACAGGTTAATGAAAAACTGTTTTTT
CASSNLGQVNEKLFF
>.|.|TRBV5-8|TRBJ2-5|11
TGTGCCAGCAGCTTGCCTGCAACCCAGTACTTC
CASSLPATQYF
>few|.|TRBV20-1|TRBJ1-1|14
TGCAGTGCTAGAGATCGCAGGGCGAACACTGAAGCTTTCTTT
CSARDRRANTEAFF
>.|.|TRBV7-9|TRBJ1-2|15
TGTGCCAGCAGCCGCGAACAGGGTGCAGGCTATGGCTACACCTTC
CASSREQGAGYGYTF
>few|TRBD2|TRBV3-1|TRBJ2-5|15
TGTGCCAGCAGATTAGCGGGAGGGCCGAGAGAGACCCAGTACTTC
CASRLAGGPRETQYF
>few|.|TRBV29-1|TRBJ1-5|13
TGCAGCGTTGCTGAGGGGGGAAATCAGCCCCAGCATTTT
CSVAEGGNQPQHF
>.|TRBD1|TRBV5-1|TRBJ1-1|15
TGCGCCAGCAGGGGGACGACAGGGCTGAACACTGAAGCTTTCTTT
CASRGTTGLNTEAFF
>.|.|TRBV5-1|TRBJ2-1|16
TGCGCCAGCAGCTTAGGTCAGGGCGGCCCCTACAATGAGCAGTTCTTC
CASSLGQGGPYNEQFF
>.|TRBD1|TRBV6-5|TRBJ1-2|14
TGTGCCAGCAGTGGAGGGACAGCTAACTATGGCTACACCTTC
CASSGGTANYGYTF
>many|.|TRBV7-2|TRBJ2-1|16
TGTGCCAGCAGTTTTTCCGGGAGTCTATCCTACAATGAGCAGTTCTTC
CASSFSGSLSYNEQFF
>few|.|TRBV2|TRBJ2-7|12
TGTGCCAGCAGTTCCTTCTCCTACGAGCAGTACTTC
CASSSFSYEQYF
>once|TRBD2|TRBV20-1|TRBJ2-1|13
TGCAGTGCTAGTCCCGGGACTAGGGATGAGCAGTTCTTC
CSASPGTRDEQFF
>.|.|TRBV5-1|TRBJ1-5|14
TGCGCCAGCAGCTTGGGAGGGGTATCTCAGCCCCAGCATTTT
CASSLGGVSQPQHF
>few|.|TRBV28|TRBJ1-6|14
TGTGCCAGCAGTTTACTGGCAGCAAATTCACCCCTCCACTTT
CASSLLAANSPLHF
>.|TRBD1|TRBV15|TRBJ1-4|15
TGTGCCACCAGAGTCCCGGGACAGGGCGGTGAAAAACTGTTTTTT
CATRVPGQGGEKLFF
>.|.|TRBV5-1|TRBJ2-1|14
TGCGCCAGCAGTAAACAGGACGCCTACAATGAGCAGTTCTTC
CASSKQDAYNEQFF
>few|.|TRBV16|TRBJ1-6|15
TGTGCCAGCAGCCAAAAAGGGGGAGATTATTCACCCCTCCACTTT
CASSQKGGDYSPLHF
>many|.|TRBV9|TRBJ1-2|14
TGTGCCAGCAGCGTAGGGGGGATCGGCTATGGCTACACCTTC
CASSVGGIGYGYTF
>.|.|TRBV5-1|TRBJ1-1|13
TGCGCCAGCAGCCAACACAGTGACACTGAAGCTTTCTTT
CASSQHSDTEAFF
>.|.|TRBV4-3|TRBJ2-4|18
TGCGCCAGCAGCCAAGATTCCCAGGGGTTACTAGCCAAAAACATTCAGTACTTC
CASSQDSQGLLAKNIQYF